These 26 T cell receptor beta chains were all obtained from the same sample, sequenced in a study of regulatory T cells in long-lasting Graves disease. iRepertoire HTBI primers and Arm-PCR of CDR3 regions built TCR beta libraries. TCRdb reprocessed the multiplex PCR reads via MiXCR and lists one record per CDR3 protein. The sample holds a few hundred thousand distinct CDR3 sequences, roughly a sixth seen once. The sample's time point: newly diagnosed GD, antithyroid drugs for less than 3 months. RNA isolated from PBMCs was used to make the TCR library. The same data also went into a second study, on T cells in Graves' hyperthyroidism and ophthalmopathy.

Sequenced here: peripheral blood mononuclear cells (PBMCs), sampled at new diagnosis, from a patient treated with antithyroid drugs. These receptor sequences come from a middle-aged man with Graves disease.

This sequence joins TRBV6-9 and TRBJ2-2; D not certain. Trimming left V 3 bases short and J 6 bases short, with 5 bases between. CDR3 length equals 12 residues. The germline V gene has CDR1 MNHGY and CDR2 SVAAGI. The CDR3 sequence: CASSYFAGELFF. The CDR3 DNA reads as TGTGCCAGCAGTTACTTTGCCGGGGAGCTGTTTTTT.

This clonotype was observed a handful of times. The rearrangement joins TRBV7-6 to TRBJ2-6, with 12 bases fitting TRBD1. With 5 bases clipped from V and 2 bases from J, the junction kept 1 base outside the gene matches. CDR1 is SGHVS and CDR2 is FNYEAQ in the germline V gene. CDR3 length: 16 amino acids. CDR3 nucleotides: TGTGCCAGCAGCGGGACAGGGGGCGCTGGGGCCAACGTCCTGACTTTC. Translation gives CASSGTGGAGANVLTF.

There are many counts of this clonotype. The chain is built from TRBV20-1 and TRBJ2-7; 9 bases fit TRBD1. CDR1 is DFQATT, CDR2 SNEGSKA, per germline (reference sequence). The junction had 7 bases not matched to a gene; V was cut back by 2 bases and J by 5 bases. The CDR3 has 14 amino acids. Written as DNA, the CDR3 is TGCAGTGCTAGACGGGACAGGGTAACCCACGAGCAGTACTTC. Amino acids: CSARRDRVTHEQYF.

This clonotype was counted a few times. This chain connects TRBV4-1 to TRBJ1-1; D is possibly TRBD1 (5 bases). Germline V gene data show CDR1 as MGHRA and CDR2 as YSYEKL. The CDR3 extends over 16 amino acids. Trimming took off 0 bases at V and 0 bases at J, with 11 bases between the two ends. The DNA of the CDR3 is TGCGCCAGCAGCCAAGAACGGGCCAGGGTGAACACTGAAGCTTTCTTT. Translated: CASSQERARVNTEAFF.

The CDR3: CASSYSKETQYF. CDR3 nucleotides: TGTGCCAGCAGTTACTCAAAAGAGACCCAGTACTTC. The chain has TRBV6-2 or TRBV6-3 and TRBJ2-5; D not certain. This CDR3 has 12 amino acids. The germline CDR1 and CDR2 sequences are MNHEY and SVGEGT. Trimming took off 0 bases at V and 3 bases at J, with 2 bases between the two ends.

This clonotype was picked up many times. The chain employs TRBV6-1 and TRBJ2-7, with 8 bases lining up with TRBD1. Per germline, CDR1 MNHNS and CDR2 SASEGT. The trim removed 5 bases at V and 3 bases at J, leaving 6 bases unmatched. The CDR3 has 14 residues. This CDR3 reads CASSNRDRSYEQYF. The CDR3 coding sequence is TGTGCCAGCAGTAACCGGGACAGGAGCTACGAGCAGTACTTC.

This clonotype was seen ten or more times. V is TRBV6-1 and J is TRBJ2-5, with a possible D match to TRBD2 (6 bases). CDR3 length equals 14 residues. Germline lookup yields CDR1 MNHNS and CDR2 SASEGT. Trimming removed 6 bases at V and 1 base at J, with 12 bases between. The CDR3 reads CASRLGDSQETQYF. In DNA form, the CDR3 reads TGTGCCAGCAGACTTGGGGACTCCCAAGAGACCCAGTACTTC.

This clonotype showed up just a few times. A far larger clone is off by one base, so a read error is likely. The chain couples TRBV27 to TRBJ2-1; D is perhaps TRBD2 (5 bases). V was clipped by 5 bases and J by 7 bases, with 24 bases between them. Germline assignment: CDR1 MNHEY and CDR2 SMNVEV (reference sequence). This CDR3 region has 17 residues. The CDR3 protein is CASSTRLLGLLENEQFF. CDR3 sequence (DNA): TGTGCCAGCAGTACTAGACTATTGGGCCTATTAGAAAATGAGCAGTTCTTC.

This clonotype occurred a few times. The chain carries TRBV29-1 and TRBJ2-7; D may be TRBD1 (5 bases). Germline V gene lookup returns CDR1 SQVTM and CDR2 ANQGSEA. CDR3 length: 12 residues. Trimming took 7 bases from V and 0 from J, leaving 10 bases between them. Here the CDR3 DNA reads TGCAGCGCCCGACAGAGCTCCTACGAGCAGTACTTC. The encoded protein is CSARQSSYEQYF.

This clonotype turned up a few times. The rearrangement joins TRBV7-2 to TRBJ1-3; D is ambiguous. The CDR3 has 16 amino acids. Germline V gene data show CDR1 as SGHTA and CDR2 as FQGNSA. V gave up 0 bases and J gave up 0 bases, with 9 bases separating them. CDR3 sequence reads: CASSLAPPNSGNTIYF. CDR3 nucleotide sequence: TGTGCCAGCAGCTTAGCCCCCCCCAACTCTGGAAACACCATATATTTT.

On this clonotype: Compared with germline, one end of the junction differs, possibly owing to a read error. V is TRBV7-8 and J is TRBJ2-1; 12 nucleotides line up with TRBD1. The CDR3 runs 15 residues. Germline CDR1 is SGHVS and CDR2 is FQNEAQ. The DNA of the CDR3 is TGCGCCAGCAGCTTGGCCGGGACAGGGGGCCATGAGCAGTTCTTC. The encoded protein is CASSLAGTGGHEQFF. Variable domain in full (rest from reference TRBV7-8 and TRBJ2-1): GAGVSQSPRYKVAKRGQDVALRCDPISGHVSLFWYQQALGQGPEFLTYFQNEAQLDKSGLPSDRFFAERPEGSVSTLKIQRTQQEDSAVYLCASSLAGTGGHEQFFGPGTRLTVL.

The sample holds many counts of this clonotype. This chain uses TRBV10-3 with TRBJ2-5; 10 bases are shared with TRBD2. The J segment lost 5 bases and the V segment lost 10 bases, leaving 16 bases of the junction unmatched. The CDR3 extends over 16 amino acids. Germline V gene data show CDR1 as ENHRY and CDR2 as SYGVKD. In DNA form, the CDR3 reads TGTGCCACCGGGGACTTGAGCGGGGGGGCCTTGGAGACCCAGTACTTC. This sequence encodes CATGDLSGGALETQYF.

There are a few counts of this clonotype. The rearrangement links TRBV5-5 to TRBJ2-1, with D tentatively TRBD1 or TRBD2 (5 bases each). V lost 3 bases and J 4 bases, leaving 14 bases between the germline ends. The CDR3 has 15 amino acids. Looked up from germline, CDR1 is SGHKS and CDR2 is YYEKEE (reference sequence). The CDR3 nucleotides are TGTGCCAGCAGCTCCGGGGCCTTAGAATACAATGAGCAGTTCTTC. This gives the protein CASSSGALEYNEQFF.

This clonotype was recorded a few times. V usage is TRBV6-1 and J usage is TRBJ1-2, with no clear D. In germline, CDR1 is MNHNS, CDR2 SASEGT. V dropped 7 bases and J dropped 5 bases, with 17 bases sitting between them. The CDR3 is 14 residues long. The CDR3 loop is CASTSPAKQYGYTF. DNA of the CDR3: TGTGCCAGCACCTCGCCAGCCAAACAATATGGCTACACCTTC.

This clonotype was counted ten times or more. This chain links TRBV2 with TRBJ2-2; D possibly corresponds to TRBD1 (6 bases). Germline values: CDR1 SNHLY, CDR2 FYNNEI. There are 13 residues in the CDR3. V was trimmed by 6 bases and J by 5 bases, leaving 10 bases between them. CDR3 sequence (DNA): TGTGCCAGCAGCGGCAGGGGTACCGGGGAGCTGTTTTTT. Amino acids: CASSGRGTGELFF.

The rearrangement links TRBV12-3 or TRBV12-4 to TRBJ2-1, with 12 bases aligning to TRBD2. Trimming cost V 10 bases and J 6 bases; bases outside gene matches: 7. The CDR3 is 14 residues long. CDR3 DNA sequence: TGTGCCACCAGGATACTAGCGGGGGGCAATGAGCAGTTCTTC. It encodes CATRILAGGNEQFF.

In its sample, this clonotype was seen many times. The V and J genes are TRBV27 and TRBJ2-3, with 8 bases fitting TRBD2. This CDR3 contains 15 residues. Germline-derived CDR1 and CDR2 are MNHEY and SMNVEV (reference sequence). After removal of 0 bases from V and 4 bases from J, the junction contained 3 bases not matched to a gene. The CDR3 region is CASSLSDGGADTQYF. The CDR3 nucleotides are TGTGCCAGCAGTTTATCCGACGGGGGGGCAGATACGCAGTATTTT.

This rearrangement joins TRBV29-1 to TRBJ1-1; 10 bases are shared with TRBD1. CDR3 length: 14 amino acids. Germline values: CDR1 SQVTM, CDR2 ANQGSEA. The V gene end was trimmed by 3 bases and the J gene end by 4 bases; junction bases not matched to a gene: 5. CDR3 nucleotide sequence: TGCAGCGTTGACGGGACAGGGGACACCACTGAAGCTTTCTTT. It yields the protein CSVDGTGDTTEAFF.

This clonotype was observed at least ten times. The chain carries TRBV5-1 and TRBJ2-5; 10 positions match TRBD1. V lost 4 bases to trimming and J lost 3 bases; unmatched junction nucleotides: 3. This CDR3 has 14 amino acids. Per the germline V gene, CDR1 is SGHRS and CDR2 is YFSETQ. This chain's CDR3 is CASSTGTGEETQYF. CDR3 sequence (DNA): TGCGCCAGCAGCACCGGGACAGGGGAAGAGACCCAGTACTTC. Filled out from reference TRBV5-1 and TRBJ2-5, the complete variable domain reads KAGVTQTPRYLIKTRGQQVTLSCSPISGHRSVSWYQQTPGQGLQFLFEYFSETQRNKGNFPGRFSGRQFSNSRSEMNVSTLELGDSALYLCASSTGTGEETQYFGPGTRLLVL.

This clonotype was observed a few times. The rearrangement links TRBV5-4 to TRBJ1-1; D is uncertain. V was shortened by 4 bases and J by 1 base, with 17 bases between the two germline ends. The CDR3 contains 16 residues. CDR1 is SGHNT, CDR2 YYREEE, per germline (reference sequence). CDR3 nucleotide sequence: TGTGCCAGCAGCCCCGGACGCCAGAGAGGGAACACTGAAGCTTTCTTT. Protein product: CASSPGRQRGNTEAFF. Full variable domain (outside the CDR3, taken from reference TRBV5-4 and TRBJ1-1): ETGVTQSPTHLIKTRGQQVTLRCSSQSGHNTVSWYQQALGQGPQFIFQYYREEENGRGNFPPRFSGLQFPNYSSELNVNALELDDSALYLCASSPGRQRGNTEAFFGQGTRLTVV.

In this sample, this clonotype turned up many times. The J gene is TRBJ2-1, the V gene TRBV3-1; 12 bases are a match to TRBD2. The ends lost 3 bases at V and 7 bases at J; junction bases unmatched: 7. CDR1 is LGHDT and CDR2 is YNNKEL in the germline V gene (reference sequence). The CDR3 has 16 amino acids. In DNA, the CDR3 is TGTGCCAGCAGCCACAATCCCGGGACTAGCGGGAATGAGCAGTTCTTC. Translation: CASSHNPGTSGNEQFF.

This clonotype was recorded many times. The V call is TRBV4-2, the J call TRBJ2-3, with TRBD2 matching 7 bases. This CDR3 is 17 amino acids long. CDR1 and CDR2 (germline): LGHNA, YNFKEQ. V shed 3 bases and J 0 bases; nucleotides not matched to a gene: 9. The CDR3 region is CASSQVGGRVSTDTQYF. The CDR3 region has the DNA TGTGCCAGCAGCCAGGTCGGTGGGAGGGTGAGCACAGATACGCAGTATTTT.

The chain uses TRBV7-9 and TRBJ2-3; D might be TRBD1 (5 bases). Gene TRBJ2-7 matches the end of the DNA better, so the J call may be wrong. The length of the CDR3 is 13 residues. Germline-derived CDR1 and CDR2 are SEHNR and FQNEAQ (reference sequence). The CDR3 bases are TGTGCCAGCAGCTTAGTGGGGCAGGGCGGGCAGTACTTC. Translation gives CASSLVGQGGQYF.

This clonotype was observed at least ten times. The chain has TRBV2 and TRBJ1-1; D ambiguous. V dropped 10 bases and J dropped 2 bases, with 14 bases sitting between them. The germline CDR1 and CDR2 sequences are SNHLY and FYNNEI. CDR3 length equals 13 residues. CDR3 sequence (DNA): TGTGCCACTAGGACGGAAAGAAACACTGAAGCTTTCTTT. It yields the protein CATRTERNTEAFF.

This clonotype appeared many times. This chain joins TRBV5-1 and TRBJ2-1; 7 nucleotides line up with TRBD1. The CDR3 is 16 amino acids. J lost 0 bases, V lost 0 bases, and 3 bases had no gene match. Per the germline V gene, CDR1 is SGHRS and CDR2 is YFSETQ. CDR3 in amino acids: CASSLAWTGSYNEQFF. CDR3 bases: TGCGCCAGCAGCTTGGCCTGGACAGGCTCCTACAATGAGCAGTTCTTC. The variable domain in full, with the rest retrieved from reference TRBV5-1 and TRBJ2-1, is KAGVTQTPRYLIKTRGQQVTLSCSPISGHRSVSWYQQTPGQGLQFLFEYFSETQRNKGNFPGRFSGRQFSNSRSEMNVSTLELGDSALYLCASSLAWTGSYNEQFFGPGTRLTVL.

This clonotype has more than one count but fewer than ten. The J gene is TRBJ1-2, the V gene TRBV7-2, with TRBD1 as a possible D gene (6 bases). Per germline, CDR1 SGHTA and CDR2 FQGNSA. Trimming stripped 5 bases from V and 1 base from J, with 14 bases between. CDR3 length equals 15 residues. CDR3 in DNA: TGTGCCAGCAGCCCGTCACGGACAGATAACTATGGCTACACCTTC. Residues: CASSPSRTDNYGYTF.